This T cell receptor (beta chain) was sequenced for a study of blood T cell repertoires in COVID-19. Profiling relied on immunoSEQ multiplex PCR, and the TCRdb table lists in-frame clones only, not all of them. The data show 350,000 to 500,000 clones, over 75% seen once. Sequencing used PBMCs or T cells enriched from blood (not recorded which). The sequence was obtained from a woman aged 18 to 35 who had been exposed to COVID-19.

CDR3 sequence reads: CASSLGQADTQYF. DNA for the CDR3: TGCGCCAGCAGCTTGGGGCAAGCAGATACGCAGTATTTT. This chain links TRBV5-1 with TRBJ2-3; no clear D. Trimming removed 0 bases at V and 4 bases at J, with 6 bases between. The germline gives CDR1 SGHRS, CDR2 YFSETQ. This CDR3 region has 13 residues.